This T cell receptor (beta chain) was sequenced for a study of T cells after yellow fever vaccination. The wider study: For low cell numbers, libraries were made with SMART-Seq v4 Ultra Low Input.

Study-wide results and limits: Booster sampling recovered most clones from primary vaccination (96% CD4, around 88% CD8). Just a small share of clonotypes turned up in the CD4 compartment as well as the CD8 compartment.

With regard to this clonotype: Its cognate antigen is unknown.

Production of TCR cDNA was by 5'RACE template switching, which also added a universal primer site and UMIs. A single record per CDR3 protein comes from TCRdb applying MiXCR to the 5' RACE reads. Seen here are about 320,000 distinct CDR3 sequences, roughly 4.3% observed once, and the top ten hold roughly a fifth. The specimen comprised PBMCs, sampled 15 days after the yellow fever booster vaccination. The receptor comes from a young man who received the YFV17D yellow fever vaccine.

The CDR3 loop is CSARDHLKGYGYTF. The DNA for the CDR3 is TGCAGTGCTAGAGATCATTTAAAAGGGTACGGCTACACCTTC. J is TRBJ1-2 and V is TRBV20-1; D is ambiguous. CDR1 is DFQATT and CDR2 is SNEGSKA in the germline V gene (reference sequence). V dropped 0 bases and J dropped 8 bases, with 16 bases sitting between them. This CDR3 contains 14 residues.